This passage covers 24 T cell receptor beta chains from one sample sequenced in a study of T-cell reconstitution after alpha-beta-depleted transplantation in children. A library of TCRbeta sequences, prepared with unique molecular identifiers, was generated. Using its own MiXCR run on the PCR reads, TCRdb lists one record per CDR3 protein. The repertoire consists of over 200,000 distinct CDR3 sequences, with roughly a tenth occurring once and the leading ten covering around 6.2%. The source material was PBMCs from the stem cell graft donor, sampled from the stem cell graft. Every receptor here comes from a human donor who donated a stem cell graft to a child with acute lymphoblastic leukemia.

This sequence joins TRBV5-1 and TRBJ1-1, with 10 bases identical to TRBD1. The V and J ends lost 4 bases and 13 bases, in that order; junction bases with no gene match: 10. Germline-derived CDR1 and CDR2 are SGHRS and YFSETQ. This CDR3 region has 13 residues. The CDR3, as DNA: TGCGCCAGCAGCCGGAACCGGGACAGGGGTGGTTTCTTT. Protein product: CASSRNRDRGGFF.

This clonotype showed up just a few times. The chain links TRBV18 to TRBJ2-6; 7 bases match TRBD1. V gave up 3 bases and J gave up 2 bases; unmatched junction bases: 1. The CDR3 is 15 amino acids. The V gene's germline CDR1 is KGHSH and CDR2 LQKENI. The CDR3: CASSPDRAGANVLTF. CDR3 DNA sequence: TGTGCCAGCTCACCCGACAGGGCTGGGGCCAACGTCCTGACTTTC.

This clonotype was counted between two and nine times. The gene calls are TRBV7-9 and TRBJ2-6; D unclear. V lost 4 bases and J lost 2, with 0 bases in between. In germline, CDR1 is SEHNR, CDR2 FQNEAQ (reference sequence). The CDR3 loop spans 12 amino acids. The CDR3 protein is CASSSGANVLTF. CDR3 coding DNA: TGTGCCAGCAGCTCTGGGGCCAACGTCCTGACTTTC.

The chain recombines TRBV5-1 with TRBJ1-1; no definite D call. V dropped 4 bases and J dropped 2 bases, with 15 bases sitting between them. Germline-derived CDR1 and CDR2 are SGHRS and YFSETQ. The CDR3 runs to 15 residues. CDR3 in amino acids: CASSPASPPNTEAFF. CDR3 DNA: TGCGCCAGCAGCCCAGCAAGTCCACCCAACACTGAAGCTTTCTTT. The complete variable domain, with remaining parts taken from reference TRBV5-1 and TRBJ1-1, reads KAGVTQTPRYLIKTRGQQVTLSCSPISGHRSVSWYQQTPGQGLQFLFEYFSETQRNKGNFPGRFSGRQFSNSRSEMNVSTLELGDSALYLCASSPASPPNTEAFFGQGTRLTVV.

The CDR3 region has the DNA TGTGCCAGCAGCTTTGGTAGCGAAACAGGAAACACCATATATTTT. As protein: CASSFGSETGNTIYF. This rearrangement joins TRBV7-9 to TRBJ1-3; D gene uncertain. This CDR3 is 15 amino acids long. V was cut by 3 bases and J by 4 bases, with 13 bases left in between. Germline values: CDR1 SEHNR, CDR2 FQNEAQ (reference sequence).

At least ten counts were recorded for this clonotype. The chain employs TRBV5-1 and TRBJ2-7, with TRBD2 matching 8 bases. This CDR3 has 15 amino acids. Germline V CDR1 and CDR2: SGHRS, YFSETQ. The junction had 12 bases not matched to a gene; V was cut back by 4 bases and J by 6 bases. The CDR3 bases are TGCGCCAGCAGCGCGGGACTAGGAGGATCCGGCGAGCAGTACTTC. It is translated as CASSAGLGGSGEQYF.

Many counts were recorded for this clonotype. The genes are TRBV18 and TRBJ2-2, with no clear D. This CDR3 contains 12 residues. Between the trimmed V and J ends, which lost 4 bases and 3 bases, there was a span of 3 bases. Germline loops: CDR1 KGHSH, CDR2 LQKENI. CDR3 DNA: TGTGCCAGCTCACAGGACACCGGGGAGCTGTTTTTT. It specifies CASSQDTGELFF.

The rearrangement joins TRBV7-6 to TRBJ2-2; TRBD2 aligns across 7 bases. This CDR3 has 18 amino acids. J lost 0 bases, V lost 0 bases, and 7 bases had no gene match. Germline V lookup: CDR1 SGHVS, CDR2 FNYEAQ. The CDR3 protein is CASSLAPVGGTNTGELFF. CDR3 DNA: TGTGCCAGCAGCTTAGCCCCGGTGGGGGGGACGAACACCGGGGAGCTGTTTTTT.

This clonotype was picked up many times. The rearrangement uses TRBV20-1 and TRBJ2-5; TRBD1 agrees at 9 bases. Germline V lookup: CDR1 DFQATT, CDR2 SNEGSKA (reference sequence). Trimming at V came to 7 bases and at J to 5 bases, leaving 14 bases not matched to a gene. CDR3 length: 15 residues. The CDR3 DNA follows: TGCAGTGGGAACCCGGGACAGGGTTCTTGGGAGACCCAGTACTTC. Translated: CSGNPGQGSWETQYF.

The sample holds many counts of this clonotype. CDR3 nucleotides: TGTGCCAGCAGTCCCCTCGGTGGTAGCTCCTACAATGAGCAGTTCTTC. Its protein product is CASSPLGGSSYNEQFF. The chain links TRBV12-3 or TRBV12-4 to TRBJ2-1; no definite D call. Trimming cost V 5 bases and J 0 bases, with 14 bases left between them. This CDR3 comprises 16 residues.

This clonotype was seen a handful of times. The V call is TRBV4-2, the J call TRBJ1-1; D gene ambiguous. CDR1 is LGHNA, CDR2 YNFKEQ, per germline. The CDR3 extends over 13 amino acids. The V end was cut by 1 base, the J end by 4 bases, with 7 bases between. CDR3 nucleotide sequence: TGTGCCAGCAGCCAAGTAACGGGCACTGAAGCTTTCTTT. Amino acids: CASSQVTGTEAFF.

This clonotype showed up just a few times. V usage is TRBV12-3 or TRBV12-4 and J usage is TRBJ2-5; tentatively, D is TRBD2 (6 bases). V gave up 6 bases and J gave up 7 bases, with 18 bases separating them. This CDR3 is built from 14 residues. CDR3 sequence reads: CASSLTSSGGTQYF. In DNA, the CDR3 is TGTGCCAGCAGCTTAACTAGCTCCGGGGGGACCCAGTACTTC.

This clonotype has a handful of counts. The chain uses TRBV5-1 and TRBJ1-4; 7 bases fit TRBD1. The CDR3 extends over 14 amino acids. Germline V gives CDR1 SGHRS, CDR2 YFSETQ. J gave up 5 bases and V 3 bases, and 4 bases lay outside the gene matches. The CDR3 coding sequence is TGCGCCAGCAGCTATGGGACAGTAAATGAAAAACTGTTTTTT. Its protein is CASSYGTVNEKLFF.

This chain connects TRBV3-1 to TRBJ2-7; D might be TRBD1 or TRBD2, each matching 5 bases. Between the trimmed V and J ends, which lost 1 base and 7 bases, there was a span of 20 bases. The germline gives CDR1 LGHDT, CDR2 YNNKEL (reference sequence). The CDR3 runs 16 residues. Here the CDR3 reads CASSQVRGQGRWEQYF. The DNA of the CDR3 is TGTGCCAGCAGCCAAGTCCGAGGGCAGGGACGCTGGGAGCAGTACTTC.

V is TRBV5-1 and J is TRBJ1-2; possibly TRBD1 for D (6 bases). V lost 4 bases and J 4 bases, leaving 26 bases between the germline ends. Germline-derived CDR1 and CDR2 are SGHRS and YFSETQ. The CDR3 covers 18 residues. The CDR3 loop reads CASSPAHGTTGLSYGYTF. CDR3 DNA: TGCGCCAGCAGCCCTGCGCACGGGACAACGGGTCTAAGCTATGGCTACACCTTC.

This clonotype was recorded many times. The gene calls are TRBV5-1 and TRBJ1-2; TRBD1 agrees at 8 bases. This CDR3 has 16 residues. CDR1 and CDR2 from the germline V gene are SGHRS and YFSETQ. V trimming: 3 bases; J trimming: 4 bases; junction bases outside the gene matches: 11. Here the CDR3 DNA reads TGCGCCAGCAGCTGGACACCGGGACAGGCCTCCTATGGCTACACCTTC. Encoded protein: CASSWTPGQASYGYTF.

This clonotype was seen ten or more times. The chain couples TRBV7-9 to TRBJ2-7; D may be TRBD2 (5 bases). This CDR3 region has 15 residues. Trimming shortened V by 0 bases and J by 4 bases, and 13 bases separated the two germline ends. CDR1 is SEHNR, CDR2 FQNEAQ, per germline (reference sequence). CDR3 residues: CASSLARLGAYEQYF. The DNA of the CDR3 is TGTGCCAGCAGCTTAGCGCGGCTGGGAGCTTACGAGCAGTACTTC.

This clonotype was recorded at least ten times. The V call is TRBV5-1, the J call TRBJ2-1, with TRBD1 identical over 9 bases. Germline lookup yields CDR1 SGHRS and CDR2 YFSETQ. The CDR3 has 15 amino acids. Trimming removed 0 bases from V and 8 bases from J; junction bases left unmatched: 6. The CDR3 DNA follows: TGCGCCAGCAGCTTGGGACAGGGGGTAAGGGATGAGCAGTTCTTC. It encodes CASSLGQGVRDEQFF.

This clonotype has only a few counts. The rearrangement links TRBV5-6 to TRBJ2-1; D gene uncertain. Germline CDR1 is SGHDT and CDR2 is YYEEEE. Between the trimmed V and J ends, which lost 2 bases and 7 bases, there was a span of 10 bases. This CDR3 has 13 amino acids. The CDR3 bases are TGTGCCAGCAGCTTTCTGGTCGAGAATGAGCAGTTCTTC. It translates to CASSFLVENEQFF.

This clonotype was counted ten times or more. The chain combines TRBV6-2 or TRBV6-3 with TRBJ1-1, with 10 bases lining up with TRBD1. The germline CDR1 and CDR2 sequences are MNHEY and SVGEGT. The CDR3 sequence is 15 residues long. J was trimmed by 5 bases and V by 11 bases; bases with no gene match: 14. The CDR3: CAGSSRTGGETEAFF. The DNA of the CDR3 is TGTGCCGGATCCTCACGGACAGGGGGTGAGACTGAAGCTTTCTTT.

The sample holds many counts of this clonotype. This chain uses TRBV29-1 with TRBJ1-2; 9 bases match TRBD1. Per germline, CDR1 SQVTM and CDR2 ANQGSEA. V lost 3 bases, J lost 4 bases, and 3 bases stayed unmatched. The CDR3 sequence is 13 residues long. In nucleotides, the CDR3 is TGCAGCGTTGAGGGGACAGGGCCCTATGGCTACACCTTC. It translates to CSVEGTGPYGYTF.

This clonotype occurred many times. The chain is built from TRBV20-1 and TRBJ2-1; D may be TRBD2 (6 bases). V lost 1 base and J lost 6, with 19 bases in between. Germline CDR1 reads DFQATT; CDR2 reads SNEGSKA (reference sequence). The CDR3 is 16 amino acids. This CDR3 reads CSARAPGGWSGNEQFF. The CDR3 nucleotides are TGCAGTGCTAGAGCCCCTGGGGGGTGGAGTGGCAATGAGCAGTTCTTC.

V and J are TRBV14 and TRBJ2-5; the D is unclear. From germline, CDR1 is SGHDN and CDR2 FVKESK. The CDR3 spans 14 residues. V lost 2 bases, J lost 5 bases, and 12 bases lay in between. CDR3 sequence (DNA): TGTGCCAGCAGCCAATCTGCGGTTCGGGAGACCCAGTACTTC. The encoded protein is CASSQSAVRETQYF.

This clonotype was picked up many times. The junction departs from the called germline gene at one end, perhaps through a read error. The chain has TRBV12-3 or TRBV12-4 and TRBJ1-5; 7 nucleotides line up with TRBD1. This CDR3 has 15 residues. The CDR3 DNA follows: TGTGCCAGCAGTTTGGCTCAAGGGGGCAAACAGCCCCAGCATTTT. Translation: CASSLAQGGKQPQHF.